The rows below give T cell receptor beta chains drawn from one sample of a study of identical twins. Via MiXCR, TCRdb re-called the 5' RACE reads, giving one row per CDR3 protein. The data contain some 300,000 distinct CDR3 sequences, around an eighth of them singletons. Another study also made use of these data, one on yellow fever vaccine responses in identical twins.

The specimen was CD8+ T cells sorted from blood. The origin of the receptors is a woman aged 18 to 35 in good health. Both conserved end residues are part of each CDR3. The D gene is left open where the match is weak. Clone size is given for some rows only: seen once, a few or many times, or a class if the clone is expanded.

clone_size	d_call	j_call	v_call	cdr3_nt	cdr3_aa
few	.	TRBJ1-1	TRBV29-1	TGCAGCGTTGAGCGGGCGATGAACACTGAAGCTTTCTTT	CSVERAMNTEAFF
few	TRBD1	TRBJ2-3	TRBV5-1	TGCGCCAGCAGCCCAGGGGGTAAGACAGATACGCAGTATTTT	CASSPGGKTDTQYF
.	TRBD2	TRBJ2-1	TRBV5-6	TGTGCCAGCTCTAGCGGGAGGGCCTACAATGAGCAGTTCTTC	CASSSGRAYNEQFF
few	.	TRBJ2-2	TRBV6-5	TGTGCCAGCAGTTACGATAGGGAGGAGGGTGCCGGGGAGCTGTTTTTT	CASSYDREEGAGELFF
.	TRBD2	TRBJ2-3	TRBV7-6	TGTGCCAGCAGCTTCACCGGGGGGGGGGCATTCGATACGCAGTATTTT	CASSFTGGGAFDTQYF
many	TRBD2	TRBJ2-3	TRBV20-1	TGCATGGAGAGATCCCATAGAGCGGGAGGGACCACAGATACGCAGTATTTT	CMERSHRAGGTTDTQYF
few	.	TRBJ2-2	TRBV7-8	TGTGCCAGCAGCTCTACGCCTCGGAGGTTCCAGGACACCGGGGAGCTGTTTTTT	CASSSTPRRFQDTGELFF
few	TRBD1	TRBJ2-7	TRBV12-3/TRBV12-4	TGTGCCAGCCGCTCGGGGGCAGGGGGCAGGAACGAGCAGTACTTC	CASRSGAGGRNEQYF
many	TRBD1	TRBJ1-1	TRBV20-1	TGCAGTGCTAGTCGGGACAGGGTTGAAGCTTTCTTT	CSASRDRVEAFF
.	.	TRBJ2-5	TRBV7-3	TGTGCCAGCAGCCCCTCACCGGGACTAGAGACCCAGTACTTC	CASSPSPGLETQYF
many	.	TRBJ2-1	TRBV2	TGTGCCAGCAGTGATCAAGCGTCCGACTCCTACAATGAGCAGTTCTTC	CASSDQASDSYNEQFF
.	TRBD1	TRBJ2-1	TRBV7-9	TGTGCCAGCAGCCATCCCGGACAGGGCGGCTACAATGAGCAGTTCTTC	CASSHPGQGGYNEQFF
few	.	TRBJ1-2	TRBV9	TGTGCCAGCAGCGTAGGTGTAGGCAGCCAGACTTATGGCTACACCTTC	CASSVGVGSQTYGYTF
few	.	TRBJ1-5	TRBV5-6	TGTGCCAGCAGCTTGGCCCGGGTGGATCAGCCCCAGCATTTT	CASSLARVDQPQHF
.	.	TRBJ1-2	TRBV27	TGTGCCAGCAGTTTATCGGTAGAAGTAAATGGCTACACCTTC	CASSLSVEVNGYTF
many	.	TRBJ2-6	TRBV4-1	TGCGCCAGCAGCCCCCCGGTTGGCTCTGGGGCCAACGTCCTGACTTTC	CASSPPVGSGANVLTF
few	.	TRBJ2-5	TRBV28	TGTGCCAGCAATACTAGCCCAGAGACCCAGTACTTC	CASNTSPETQYF
many	.	TRBJ2-2	TRBV2	TGTGCCAGCAGTGCGGGGGACTTAGCACCGGGGGAGCTGTTTTTT	CASSAGDLAPGELFF
many	.	TRBJ1-1	TRBV6-5	TGTGCCAGCAGTTACTCGGGGTCGAACACTGAAGCTTTCTTT	CASSYSGSNTEAFF
.	.	TRBJ2-5	TRBV11-2	TGTGCCAGCAGCCATGGGGGAAGAGGGAAAGGGAGGGAGACCCAGTACTTC	CASSHGGRGKGRETQYF
few	TRBD2	TRBJ2-5	TRBV7-9	TGTGCCAGCAGCTTAGTCCGCGGGAGGCAGGCCCAGTACTTC	CASSLVRGRQAQYF
.	.	TRBJ2-1	TRBV15	TGTGCCACCAGCAGACAAAGCGGGCCACCTATCGATGAGCAGTTCTTC	CATSRQSGPPIDEQFF
few	.	TRBJ2-1	TRBV15	TGTGCCACCAGCGACCCGGAGGCAGGTGTCCACAATGAGCAGTTCTTC	CATSDPEAGVHNEQFF
few	TRBD2	TRBJ2-2	TRBV20-1	TGCAGTGCTAGTTATGCGGGAGACGGCGGGGAGCTGTTTTTT	CSASYAGDGGELFF
.	.	TRBJ1-6	TRBV28	TGTGCCAGCAGTTTAAGGTCTCGTAGAGTAATTAGGTCACCCCTCCACTTT	CASSLRSRRVIRSPLHF
many	.	TRBJ1-2	TRBV9	TGTGCCAGCTCAGAGGCTAACTATGGCTACACCTTC	CASSEANYGYTF
.	.	TRBJ2-2	TRBV6-2/TRBV6-3	TGTGCCAGCCAGTTATTAACAGGGAGGAACACCGGGGAGCTGTTTTTT	CASQLLTGRNTGELFF
few	.	TRBJ2-1	TRBV11-1	TGTGCCAGCAGCTCCTATTCTTTTAATCCCCTCTCCTACAATGAGCAGTTCTTC	CASSSYSFNPLSYNEQFF
few	TRBD1	TRBJ2-2	TRBV12-3/TRBV12-4	TGTGCCAGCAGTATGACAGGGGCGAACACCGGGGAGCTGTTTTTT	CASSMTGANTGELFF
.	.	TRBJ1-1	TRBV12-3/TRBV12-4	TGTGCCAGCAGCCCGCTAAGGGGACACCGGTTTGAAGCTTTCTTT	CASSPLRGHRFEAFF
.	.	TRBJ1-4	TRBV7-9	TGTGCCAGCAGCCAGGCCCACCAAGGCGAAAAACTGTTTTTT	CASSQAHQGEKLFF
few	TRBD1	TRBJ1-2	TRBV7-9	TGTGCCAGCAGCATTACAGGGGGACAAGATGGCTACACCTTC	CASSITGGQDGYTF
.	TRBD2	TRBJ2-3	TRBV6-2/TRBV6-3	TGTGCCAGCAGTTACGAGTGGACTAGCGGGGGGCCGGTCACAGATACGCAGTATTTT	CASSYEWTSGGPVTDTQYF
.	.	TRBJ2-1	TRBV3-1	TGTGCCAGCAGCCTCGGGACACTCTCCTCCTACAATGAGCAGTTCTTC	CASSLGTLSSYNEQFF
few	.	TRBJ1-1	TRBV7-8	TGTGCCAGCAGCTTAGCTCCGGGGGCTGAAGCTTTCTTT	CASSLAPGAEAFF
.	TRBD2	TRBJ2-7	TRBV5-1	TGCGCCAGCAGCTTGGGGACTAGCAAGTCCTACGAGCAGTACTTC	CASSLGTSKSYEQYF
many	.	TRBJ2-1	TRBV28	TGTGCCAGCAAAACCGGGCTGCCCGAGCAGTTCTTC	CASKTGLPEQFF
.	TRBD1	TRBJ2-2	TRBV2	TGTGCCAGCAGGGACACGGGACAGGGGGTCACCGGGGAGCTGTTTTTT	CASRDTGQGVTGELFF
few	.	TRBJ1-1	TRBV13	TGTGCCAGCAGCTCGGGACTCATCGGGGTAGCTTTCTTT	CASSSGLIGVAFF
once	.	TRBJ2-3	TRBV27	TGTGCCAGCAGTTTATCGCCCCCCCGGGTCCTTCTCACAGATACGCAGTATTTT	CASSLSPPRVLLTDTQYF
.	.	TRBJ2-1	TRBV20-1	TGCAGTGCGAAACTAGTGAGTGAGCAGTTCTTC	CSAKLVSEQFF
.	.	TRBJ1-1	TRBV20-1	TGCAGTGCTATATACGACAGTCACACTGAAGCTTTCTTT	CSAIYDSHTEAFF
many	TRBD1	TRBJ1-1	TRBV4-1	TGCGCCAGCAGCCAAGTCCAGGGGGGTTACACTGAAGCTTTCTTT	CASSQVQGGYTEAFF
.	TRBD1	TRBJ1-2	TRBV28	TGTGCCAGCAGTTTACGCCGGGACAGTCTCGATGGCTACACCTTC	CASSLRRDSLDGYTF
.	.	TRBJ1-2	TRBV9	TGTGCCAGCAGCGTAGACGGAGACTACACCTTC	CASSVDGDYTF
.	.	TRBJ1-6	TRBV6-5	TGTGCCAGCAGTTACTCAGGGGAGCTGAATAATTCACCCCTCCACTTT	CASSYSGELNNSPLHF
.	TRBD1	TRBJ2-3	TRBV7-9	TGTGCCAGCAGCCCCGGGACAGGGTCGGATACGCAGTATTTT	CASSPGTGSDTQYF
.	.	TRBJ1-1	TRBV5-6	TGTGCCAGCAGCCTGGGGGCCCTGAACACTGAAGCTTTCTTT	CASSLGALNTEAFF